These 19 T cell receptor beta chains were sequenced from one sample in a study of blood T cell repertoires in COVID-19 (dated by TCRdb to 2018 to 2020). The library relied on the immunoSEQ multiplex PCR assay. Sourced from immuneACCESS, this table was stored by TCRdb with only in-frame sequences that have V and J called. A share of the clones is absent; for the studies checked, an unresolved V gene accounts for under half, and the remainder has no known explanation. The sample yields fewer than 40,000 clones; roughly nine tenths were counted once. Roughly 24% of the sample lies in the top ten. The sequencing input was peripheral blood. The receptors stem from a woman older than 75 with active or convalescent COVID-19.

This rearrangement joins TRBV9 to TRBJ2-5, with D tentatively TRBD2 (6 bases). Germline V gives CDR1 SGDLS, CDR2 YYNGEE. The CDR3 spans 15 residues. The germline V and J ends were trimmed by 2 bases and 5 bases, with 16 bases remaining between them. The CDR3 DNA is TGTGCCAGCAGCGTTGCGGGGTTGGCGTTCGAGACCCAGTACTTC. It encodes CASSVAGLAFETQYF.

V is TRBV6-6 and J is TRBJ1-2, with a weak D call TRBD1 (5 bases). The CDR3 contains 16 residues. V lost 0 bases to trimming and J lost 1 base, with 12 bases between them. Germline assignment: CDR1 MNHNY and CDR2 SVGAGI (reference sequence). The CDR3 DNA reads as TGTGCCAGCAGTTACTCCTCAACGACAGATAACTATGGCTACACCTTC. Protein product: CASSYSSTTDNYGYTF.

This clone has just one count. The chain employs TRBV23-1 and TRBJ1-1, with TRBD1 matching over 8 bases. TRBV23-1 is known as an ORF, though its function is uncertain. CDR3 length: 17 amino acids. Trimming took 1 base from V and 3 from J; bases not matched to a gene: 10. The CDR3 protein is CASSQLGKQGAYTEAFF. CDR3 nucleotides: TGCGCCAGCAGTCAATTGGGAAAGCAGGGGGCCTACACTGAAGCTTTCTTT.

The gene calls are TRBV29-1 and TRBJ2-1, with 8 bases fitting TRBD2. The germline CDR1 and CDR2 sequences are SQVTM and ANQGSEA. The ends lost 5 bases at V and 2 bases at J; junction bases unmatched: 5. This CDR3 is built from 14 residues. The CDR3 spells CSVMRGATYNEQFF. Written as DNA, the CDR3 is TGCAGCGTTATGCGGGGGGCGACCTACAATGAGCAGTTCTTC.

This clone was seen just once. CDR3 sequence: CASSEGTGWDETQYF. Written as DNA, the CDR3 is TGCGCCAGCAGTGAGGGGACAGGGTGGGACGAGACCCAGTACTTC. The V and J genes are TRBV10-1 and TRBJ2-5; 9 positions match TRBD1. This CDR3 has 15 residues. The ends lost 2 bases at V and 5 bases at J; junction bases unmatched: 6. Germline V gene data show CDR1 as WNHNN and CDR2 as SYGVQD (reference sequence).

The gene calls are TRBV9 and TRBJ1-6; TRBD1 aligns across 7 bases. The CDR3 is 13 amino acids. J was trimmed by 8 bases and V by 3 bases; bases with no gene match: 2. Germline loops: CDR1 SGDLS, CDR2 YYNGEE. This CDR3 reads CASSGQGYSPLHF. As DNA, the CDR3 is TGTGCCAGCAGCGGACAGGGTTATTCACCCCTCCACTTT.

The V and J genes are TRBV11-3 and TRBJ2-1, with a tentative D call TRBD2 (6 bases). This CDR3 is 12 amino acids long. Trimming left V 7 bases short and J 10 bases short, with 14 bases between. Germline V gene data show CDR1 as SGHNT and CDR2 as YENEEA. DNA of the CDR3: TGTGCCAGCAAAGGGCGGGGAGCCGAGCAGTTCTTC. Translation: CASKGRGAEQFF.

The rearrangement joins TRBV6-5 to TRBJ1-5, with D possibly being TRBD1 (6 bases). There are 12 residues in the CDR3. Germline CDR1 and CDR2: MNHEY and SVGAGI. The germline V and J ends were trimmed by 3 bases and 8 bases, with 8 bases remaining between them. The CDR3 bases are TGTGCCAGCAGTTATGACAGGAAGCCCCAGCATTTT. This codes for CASSYDRKPQHF.

This chain uses TRBV2 with TRBJ1-1; D perhaps matches TRBD1 (6 bases). Germline-derived CDR1 and CDR2 are SNHLY and FYNNEI. V lost 7 bases, J lost 0 bases, and 18 bases lay in between. The length of the CDR3 is 16 residues. In DNA, the CDR3 is TGTGCCAGCACACAGGGTTGGGGAATCATGAACACTGAAGCTTTCTTT. This codes for CASTQGWGIMNTEAFF.

The rearrangement links TRBV9 to TRBJ2-3; TRBD2 aligns across 8 bases. J gave up 2 bases and V 1 base, and 3 bases lay outside the gene matches. This CDR3 is 15 amino acids long. The germline V gene encodes CDR1 SGDLS and CDR2 YYNGEE. CDR3 coding DNA: TGTGCCAGCAGCGTACTCGGGGGGGCCACAGATACGCAGTATTTT. The encoded protein is CASSVLGGATDTQYF.

This clone was observed a few times. The chain joins TRBV10-3 to TRBJ2-2; 14 bases line up with TRBD2. The germline V gene has CDR1 ENHRY and CDR2 SYGVKD. The V gene end was trimmed by 7 bases and the J gene end by 4 bases; junction bases not matched to a gene: 5. The CDR3 runs to 16 residues. CDR3 sequence: CAIMTSGGAGTGELFF. The DNA of the CDR3 is TGTGCCATCATGACTAGCGGGGGGGCTGGCACCGGGGAGCTGTTTTTT.

This chain joins TRBV11-2 and TRBJ2-7; possible D gene TRBD1, 5 bases. V lost 6 bases to trimming and J lost 2 bases, with 14 bases between them. This CDR3 spans 14 amino acids. CDR1 SGHAT and CDR2 FQNNGV come from the germline V gene. The CDR3 sequence: CASRPQGGTYEQYF. As DNA, the CDR3 is TGTGCCAGCAGACCTCAGGGCGGAACCTACGAGCAGTACTTC.

The genes are TRBV11-2 and TRBJ2-1; D remains ambiguous. This CDR3 spans 13 amino acids. The germline V and J ends were trimmed by 1 base and 9 bases, with 10 bases remaining between them. In germline, CDR1 is SGHAT, CDR2 FQNNGV. The chain's CDR3 is CASSLAPPGEQFF. CDR3 bases: TGTGCCAGCAGCTTAGCGCCCCCCGGTGAGCAGTTCTTC.

The chain employs TRBV30 and TRBJ1-3; D possibly corresponds to TRBD1 (5 bases). V was clipped by 8 bases and J by 8 bases, with 16 bases between them. Germline values: CDR1 GTSNPN, CDR2 SVGIG (reference sequence). The CDR3 has 12 residues. CDR3 DNA sequence: TGTGCCGGGGGGATCGGGATTGACACCATATATTTT. Its protein product is CAGGIGIDTIYF.

There are a few counts of this clone. CDR3 region: CTSRGRGELFF. The CDR3 region has the DNA TGCACCAGCAGGGGGAGGGGGGAGCTGTTTTTT. This chain links TRBV1 with TRBJ2-2; TRBD2 is the table's D call and was not checked against the DNA. TRBV1 is annotated as a pseudogene. This CDR3 has 11 residues.

This rearrangement joins TRBV24-1 to TRBJ1-5, with a tentative D call TRBD1 (6 bases). The CDR3 is made up of 20 amino acids. Trimming took off 4 bases at V and 0 bases at J, with 24 bases between the two ends. Germline assignment: CDR1 KGHDR and CDR2 SFDVKD. The CDR3 is CATSDQGHGDNFYSNQPQHF. CDR3 DNA sequence: TGTGCCACCAGTGACCAGGGACACGGGGACAACTTTTATAGCAATCAGCCCCAGCATTTT.

This clone showed up just once. This chain links TRBV29-1 with TRBJ1-4, with D possibly being TRBD1 (5 bases). The CDR3 length is 12 residues. V lost 1 base and J 8 bases, leaving 8 bases between the germline ends. Germline-derived CDR1 and CDR2 are SQVTM and ANQGSEA. The CDR3 here is CSVEGGEEKLFF. In DNA, the CDR3 is TGCAGCGTTGAAGGGGGCGAGGAAAAACTGTTTTTT. The whole variable domain, remainder taken from reference TRBV29-1 and TRBJ1-4, is SAVISQKPSRDICQRGTSLTIQCQVDSQVTMMFWYRQQPGQSLTLIATANQGSEATYESGFVIDKFPISRPNLTFSTLTVSNMSPEDSSIYLCSVEGGEEKLFFGSGTQLSVL.

This clone was picked up a small number of times. This sequence joins TRBV7-8 and TRBJ2-7; 8 bases are shared with TRBD1. The CDR3 covers 15 residues. CDR1 and CDR2 from the germline V gene are SGHVS and FQNEAQ. The V and J ends lost 1 base and 7 bases, in that order; junction bases with no gene match: 9. The CDR3 DNA reads as TGTGCCAGCAGCTTAGGAGGACAGGGCTCGGGGGAGCAGTACTTC. It encodes CASSLGGQGSGEQYF. Together with reference TRBV7-8 and TRBJ2-7, the CDR3 gives the full variable domain: GAGVSQSPRYKVAKRGQDVALRCDPISGHVSLFWYQQALGQGPEFLTYFQNEAQLDKSGLPSDRFFAERPEGSVSTLKIQRTQQEDSAVYLCASSLGGQGSGEQYFGPGTRLTVT.

This sequence joins TRBV6-4 and TRBJ1-6; 10 bases align to TRBD1. Germline CDR1 and CDR2: MRHNA and SNTAGT. The length of the CDR3 is 16 residues. The V segment lost 6 bases and the J segment 9 bases; nucleotides outside the gene matches: 11. Here the CDR3 DNA reads TGTGCCAGCAGCCTAACGACAGGGGGCTATGGTTCACCCCTCCACTTT. Residues: CASSLTTGGYGSPLHF.